This T cell receptor beta chain came from a study of blood T cell repertoires in COVID-19. This CDR3 region has 12 residues. Germline V lookup: CDR1 SQVTM, CDR2 ANQGSEA. Losses at the gene ends were 5 bases for V and 7 bases for J; bases not matched to a gene: 4. Repertoires were generated with immunoSEQ multiplex PCR, while TCRdb's copy carries only in-frame clones and drops some. The data show 300,000 or so clones, with approximately 86% seen just once and around 1.4% held by the top ten. Sequencing was performed on peripheral blood. The V gene is TRBV29-1, the J gene TRBJ2-1; 8 bases map to TRBD1. The TCR was taken from a man in his 70s with acute or convalescent COVID-19. CDR3 nucleotides: TGCAGCGTTTGGGACAGGAAGAATGAGCAGTTCTTC. As protein: CSVWDRKNEQFF.